One and the same sample provided the 21 T cell receptor beta chains below, sequenced in a study of T cells in Graves' hyperthyroidism and ophthalmopathy. TCR beta CDR3 sequences were amplified from RNA transcripts. The TCR CDR3 first-round RT-PCR relied on the HTBI primer set. TCRdb reprocessed the multiplex PCR reads via MiXCR and lists one record per CDR3 protein. The table lists hundreds of thousands of distinct CDR3 sequences, about 18% of them singletons. Input material: blood. These receptors came from a man aged 40-49 years with Graves' hyperthyroidism.

The V and J genes are TRBV2 and TRBJ2-1; tentatively, D is TRBD1 (5 bases). Germline CDR1 reads SNHLY; CDR2 reads FYNNEI. V was cut by 8 bases and J by 4 bases, with 15 bases left in between. The CDR3 is 14 residues long. The CDR3 DNA is TGTGCCAGCGGTGTAGAAGGGGATTACAATGAGCAGTTCTTC. It translates to CASGVEGDYNEQFF.

The rearrangement joins TRBV28 to TRBJ2-7; TRBD2 aligns across 8 bases. This CDR3 comprises 18 residues. Germline lookup yields CDR1 MDHEN and CDR2 SYDVKM. V shed 3 bases, J shed 0 bases, and the junction held 13 bases outside the gene matches. CDR3 residues: CASSFTGTGTRYSYEQYF. As DNA, the CDR3 is TGTGCCAGCAGTTTTACGGGAACCGGGACTAGGTACTCCTACGAGCAGTACTTC.

In its sample, this clonotype was seen many times. The CDR3 is CASSFVSGYTF. CDR3 bases: TGTGCCAGCAGTTTCGTCAGTGGCTACACCTTC. This chain joins TRBV12-3 or TRBV12-4 and TRBJ1-2; D not resolved. The length of the CDR3 is 11 residues. Deletions cut 3 bases from V and 7 bases from J, with 6 bases between.

The V gene is TRBV20-1, the J gene TRBJ2-2; TRBD1 agrees at 7 bases. V gave up 0 bases and J gave up 4 bases; unmatched junction bases: 14. CDR3 length: 18 residues. From germline, CDR1 is DFQATT and CDR2 SNEGSKA (reference sequence). For the CDR3, the DNA is TGCAGTGCTAGAGATCTTCCGCGACAGGGTCTGGGCACCGGGGAGCTGTTTTTT. This gives the protein CSARDLPRQGLGTGELFF.

This clonotype turned up a few times. This chain connects TRBV9 to TRBJ2-2; D tentatively fits TRBD1 or TRBD2 (5 bases each). The CDR3 is 15 residues long. Germline assignment: CDR1 SGDLS and CDR2 YYNGEE. Trimming cost V 3 bases and J 5 bases, with 14 bases left between them. CDR3 nucleotides: TGTGCCAGCAGCGAACTGTCGGGGCGTACCGGGGAGCTGTTTTTT. Its translation is CASSELSGRTGELFF.

This clonotype was detected only a few times. The chain joins TRBV19 to TRBJ2-5; perhaps TRBD1 as D (6 bases). There are 15 residues in the CDR3. Trimming removed 7 bases from V and 1 base from J, with 16 bases in between. Per germline, CDR1 LNHDA and CDR2 SQIVND (reference sequence). CDR3 residues: CASTTILDSQETQYF. CDR3 sequence (DNA): TGTGCCAGTACCACCATCTTGGACAGCCAAGAGACCCAGTACTTC.

V usage is TRBV7-9 and J usage is TRBJ2-1, with a tentative D call TRBD1 (6 bases). Looked up from germline, CDR1 is SEHNR and CDR2 is FQNEAQ (reference sequence). Trimming took 0 bases from V and 9 from J, leaving 18 bases between them. This CDR3 has 16 amino acids. CDR3 coding DNA: TGTGCCAGCAGCTTAGCGGGCAGGGGCAGAGGCGGTGAGCAGTTCTTC. As protein: CASSLAGRGRGGEQFF. Based on the CDR3 plus reference TRBV7-9 and TRBJ2-1, the full variable domain is DTGVSQNPRHKITKRGQNVTFRCDPISEHNRLYWYRQTLGQGPEFLTYFQNEAQLEKSRLLSDRFSAERPKGSFSTLEIQRTEQGDSAMYLCASSLAGRGRGGEQFFGPGTRLTVL.

This clonotype was seen ten or more times. The J gene is TRBJ1-1, the V gene TRBV5-5; 9 bases are a match to TRBD1. The J segment lost 0 bases and the V segment lost 3 bases, leaving 3 bases of the junction unmatched. CDR1 is SGHKS, CDR2 YYEKEE, per germline (reference sequence). The CDR3 has 15 amino acids. The CDR3 nucleotides are TGTGCCAGCAGCTCCGGGACAGGGATGAACACTGAAGCTTTCTTT. Translated: CASSSGTGMNTEAFF.

This clonotype occurred many times. The chain carries TRBV5-1 and TRBJ2-2; 7 bases match TRBD1. V lost 0 bases, J lost 6 bases, and 5 bases stayed unmatched. This CDR3 is built from 15 residues. In germline, CDR1 is SGHRS, CDR2 YFSETQ. The CDR3, as DNA: TGCGCCAGCAGCTTGGTGGCAGGGGGATCCGGGGAGCTGTTTTTT. It codes for CASSLVAGGSGELFF.

This clonotype was observed a handful of times. J is TRBJ2-7 and V is TRBV6-4; D may match TRBD1 or TRBD2 (5 bases each). Germline-derived CDR1 and CDR2 are MRHNA and SNTAGT. V was shortened by 0 bases and J by 5 bases, with 8 bases between the two germline ends. This CDR3 has 13 residues. The CDR3 nucleotides read TGTGCCAGCAGTGACTCGATGGGGGACGAGCAGTACTTC. This gives the protein CASSDSMGDEQYF.

With regard to this clonotype: The junction departs from germline at one end; a sequencing error may be responsible. The V gene is TRBV19, the J gene TRBJ2-1, with D possibly matching TRBD2 (5 bases). Germline CDR1 LNHDA, CDR2 SQIVND (reference sequence). The CDR3 is 16 amino acids. CDR3 sequence reads: CASSRQAALTTGEQFF. CDR3 sequence (DNA): TGTGCCAGCAGTAGGCAAGCGGCGCTCACTACGGGTGAGCAGTTCTTC. The full variable domain, completed using reference TRBV19 and TRBJ2-1, is DGGITQSPKYLFRKEGQNVTLSCEQNLNHDAMYWYRQDPGQGLRLIYYSQIVNDFQKGDIAEGYSVSREKKESFPLTVTSAQKNPTAFYLCASSRQAALTTGEQFFGPGTRLTVL.

This clonotype was counted a few times. V is TRBV24-1 and J is TRBJ2-2, with D possibly being TRBD1 (5 bases). Trimming took off 4 bases at V and 7 bases at J, with 15 bases between the two ends. CDR3 size: 15 residues. The V gene's germline CDR1 is KGHDR and CDR2 SFDVKD. The CDR3 sequence is CATSDLRVRNGELFF. CDR3 coding DNA: TGTGCCACCAGTGACCTCAGGGTTCGTAACGGGGAGCTGTTTTTT.

This clonotype was recorded a few times. The genes are TRBV6-5 and TRBJ2-3, with D perhaps TRBD2 (5 bases). Trimming cost V 1 base and J 4 bases, with 6 bases left between them. The CDR3 has 13 residues. The germline V gene has CDR1 MNHEY and CDR2 SVGAGI. CDR3 residues: CASSYLEADTQYF. The CDR3 DNA is TGTGCCAGCAGTTACTTGGAGGCAGATACGCAGTATTTT.

This clonotype was recorded at least ten times. V is TRBV28 and J is TRBJ1-1; D remains ambiguous. Germline CDR1 and CDR2: MDHEN and SYDVKM. This CDR3 comprises 13 residues. V lost 8 bases, J lost 8 bases, and 18 bases lay in between. This CDR3 reads CASLPPGRAEAFF. CDR3 nucleotides: TGTGCCAGCCTCCCCCCGGGCCGGGCAGAAGCTTTCTTT. Supplemented by reference TRBV28 and TRBJ1-1, the full variable domain reads DVKVTQSSRYLVKRTGEKVFLECVQDMDHENMFWYRQDPGLGLRLIYFSYDVKMKEKGDIPEGYSVSREKKERFSLILESASTNQTSMYLCASLPPGRAEAFFGQGTRLTVV.

V usage is TRBV7-9 and J usage is TRBJ2-7; the D gene is possibly TRBD1 (6 bases). The ends were cut back, 5 bases at V and 2 bases at J, with 13 bases in the middle. The germline CDR1 and CDR2 sequences are SEHNR and FQNEAQ (reference sequence). This CDR3 region has 14 residues. CDR3 sequence: CASSRDILAYEQYF. CDR3 sequence (DNA): TGTGCCAGCAGCCGGGACATTCTGGCCTACGAGCAGTACTTC.

This clonotype was observed many times. This rearrangement joins TRBV27 to TRBJ2-3; no reliable D call. CDR3 size: 15 residues. CDR1 MNHEY and CDR2 SMNVEV come from the germline V gene (reference sequence). The ends were cut back, 4 bases at V and 0 bases at J, with 11 bases in the middle. The chain's CDR3 is CASSSVRSSTDTQYF. CDR3 coding DNA: TGTGCCAGCAGTTCTGTGAGGTCTAGCACAGATACGCAGTATTTT.

Concerning this clonotype itself: This sequence may be a read error, since a much larger clone differs from it by one base. This chain uses TRBV18 with TRBJ1-4; D call uncertain. In germline, CDR1 is KGHSH, CDR2 LQKENI. The CDR3 has 13 residues. The CDR3, as DNA: TGTGCCAGCTCACCAAGCACTAATGAAAGACTGTTTTTT. It codes for CASSPSTNERLFF.

This clonotype was recorded once. This chain joins TRBV7-8 and TRBJ2-3, with D perhaps matching TRBD2 (5 bases). Germline assignment: CDR1 SGHVS and CDR2 FQNEAQ. The CDR3 runs 17 residues. With 0 bases removed from V and 1 base from J, the gap between germline ends came to 14 bases. The CDR3 nucleotides are TGTGCCAGCAGCTTAGCCGGCCTAGCACGGGGCACAGATACGCAGTATTTT. Translated, it gives CASSLAGLARGTDTQYF.

This clonotype was seen at least ten times. The CDR3 DNA follows: TGTGCCAGCAGTTCTCGACTAGCGGGGAGTGTCAGGTATGAGCAGTTCTTC. Translated: CASSSRLAGSVRYEQFF. The V and J genes are TRBV6-2 or TRBV6-3 and TRBJ2-1, with TRBD2 matching over 11 bases. Germline loops: CDR1 MNHEY, CDR2 SVGEGT. Trimming cost V 4 bases and J 8 bases; bases outside gene matches: 13. This CDR3 is built from 17 residues.

This clonotype was counted at least ten times. The chain links TRBV28 to TRBJ1-4; possible D gene TRBD1, 6 bases. Trimming left V 6 bases short and J 6 bases short, with 17 bases between. From germline, CDR1 is MDHEN and CDR2 SYDVKM. This CDR3 has 15 residues. CDR3 sequence reads: CASRHSWAGDEKLFF. The CDR3, as DNA: TGTGCCAGCAGACACAGTTGGGCAGGGGATGAAAAACTGTTTTTT.

In its sample, this clonotype was seen many times. The chain uses TRBV2 and TRBJ1-3, with no clear D. Germline V gene lookup returns CDR1 SNHLY and CDR2 FYNNEI. The CDR3 length is 12 residues. V lost 0 bases, J lost 4 bases, and 1 base lay in between. CDR3 sequence: CASSEAGNTIYF. CDR3 nucleotides: TGTGCCAGCAGTGAAGCCGGAAACACCATATATTTT.